This T cell receptor (beta chain) was captured by sequencing in a study of blood T cell repertoires in COVID-19. Study details: Samples taken during acute and convalescent COVID-19 were collected in the United States, Italy and Spain.

Participants were aged about 18 to 90 years, lived in over 20 US areas, and enrolled virtually. Participants had their cohort set by participant-reported clinical history. Exposed enrollees had met someone with a PCR-confirmed or clinician-diagnosed COVID-19 case at some point within the 2 weeks before study entry. Sequencing was performed with immunoSEQ multiplex PCR; in TCRdb, only in-frame clones are kept and a portion is missing. The table shows about 310,000 clones, with approximately 81% occurring only once. V was trimmed by 3 bases and J by 1 base, leaving 10 bases between them. The CDR3 is made up of 15 amino acids. The germline V gene encodes CDR1 MNHEY and CDR2 SMNVEV (reference sequence).

The TCR was taken from a woman aged 25 to 39 who had been exposed to COVID-19. The material sequenced was PBMCs or T cells enriched from blood (not recorded which). This sequence joins TRBV27 and TRBJ1-5; weak D call: TRBD1 (5 bases). CDR3 in DNA: TGTGCCAGCAGTTTTACCAGGGAAAGCAATCAGCCCCAGCATTTT. It is translated as CASSFTRESNQPQHF.